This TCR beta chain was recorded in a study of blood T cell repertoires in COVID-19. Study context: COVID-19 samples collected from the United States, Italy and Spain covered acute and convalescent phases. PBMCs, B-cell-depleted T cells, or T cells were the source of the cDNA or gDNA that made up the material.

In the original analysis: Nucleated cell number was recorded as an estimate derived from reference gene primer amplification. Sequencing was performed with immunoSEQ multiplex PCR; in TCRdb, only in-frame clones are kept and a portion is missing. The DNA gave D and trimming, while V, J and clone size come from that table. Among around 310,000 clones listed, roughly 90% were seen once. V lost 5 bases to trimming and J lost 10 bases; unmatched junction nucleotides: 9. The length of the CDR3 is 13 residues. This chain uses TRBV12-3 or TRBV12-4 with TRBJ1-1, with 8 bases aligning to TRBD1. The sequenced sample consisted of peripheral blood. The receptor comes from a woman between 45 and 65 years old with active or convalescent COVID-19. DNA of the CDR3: TGTGCCAGCAGTCTAACGGACAGGGATGCAGCTTTCTTT. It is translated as CASSLTDRDAAFF.